The next 9 T cell receptor beta chains were all read from a single sample in a study of T-cell memory formation after mild COVID-19. TCRdb fed the 5' RACE reads into MiXCR, producing one record per CDR3 protein. The sample has roughly 280,000 distinct CDR3 sequences; 15% to 20% are singletons. The sample comprised PBMCs or a T cell subset sorted from them (not recorded which). The receptors stem from a man aged 18 to 29 who had mild COVID-19 (a few samples of this study predate the infection). Cell type and time point are not known.

The rearrangement links TRBV27 to TRBJ2-1, with 8 bases lining up with TRBD2. Losses at the gene ends were 4 bases for V and 6 bases for J; bases not matched to a gene: 5. The CDR3 spans 14 residues. The germline V gene encodes CDR1 MNHEY and CDR2 SMNVEV (reference sequence). Here the CDR3 reads CASSSGTSSNEQFF. The CDR3 nucleotides read TGTGCCAGCAGTTCAGGGACTAGTAGCAATGAGCAGTTCTTC.

The V and J genes are TRBV15 and TRBJ1-5, with a possible D match to TRBD1 (5 bases). Germline values: CDR1 LNHNV, CDR2 YYDKDF (reference sequence). This CDR3 region has 15 residues. Deletions cut 1 base from V and 3 bases from J, with 10 bases between. The CDR3, as DNA: TGTGCCACCAGCAGAGGGGGGGGATACAATCAGCCCCAGCATTTT. Encoded protein: CATSRGGGYNQPQHF.

V gene TRBV6-5 combines with J gene TRBJ2-7, with D maybe TRBD2 (5 bases). Germline V gene lookup returns CDR1 MNHEY and CDR2 SVGAGI. This CDR3 has 14 amino acids. Trimming shortened V by 8 bases and J by 3 bases, and 17 bases separated the two germline ends. This CDR3 reads CASADGRGDYEQYV. DNA for the CDR3: TGTGCCAGCGCGGACGGACGGGGAGACTACGAGCAGTACGTC.

This clonotype was counted once. CDR3 nucleotide sequence: TGTGCCAGCAGTTTTGGGCAGGGACCCTTTAGCAATCAGCCCCAGCATTTT. Its protein is CASSFGQGPFSNQPQHF. The V call is TRBV27, the J call TRBJ1-5, with D perhaps TRBD1 (5 bases). There are 17 residues in the CDR3. Trimming left V 3 bases short and J 0 bases short, with 15 bases between. The germline gives CDR1 MNHEY, CDR2 SMNVEV (reference sequence).

This chain links TRBV6-5 with TRBJ1-1, with unresolved D. Germline CDR1 reads MNHEY; CDR2 reads SVGAGI. The CDR3 is made up of 12 amino acids. Trimming removed 0 bases from V and 5 bases from J, with 4 bases in between. The CDR3, as DNA: TGTGCCAGCAGTTACTCCAGAACTGAAGCTTTCTTT. Encoded protein: CASSYSRTEAFF.

This clonotype has only a few counts. V and J are TRBV9 and TRBJ2-3; 14 bases agree with TRBD2. This CDR3 contains 16 residues. V shed 3 bases and J 1 base; nucleotides not matched to a gene: 1. Germline V gives CDR1 SGDLS, CDR2 YYNGEE. The CDR3 sequence: CASSGLAGGGTDTQYF. The CDR3 bases are TGTGCCAGCAGCGGACTAGCGGGGGGGGGCACAGATACGCAGTATTTT.

This clonotype was seen only a few times. V and J are TRBV12-3 or TRBV12-4 and TRBJ2-2; the match to TRBD2 covers 8 bases. The CDR3 runs to 17 residues. The V segment lost 6 bases and the J segment 1 base; nucleotides outside the gene matches: 10. The CDR3 here is CASSQSGTRVNTGELFF. The DNA of the CDR3 is TGTGCCAGCAGCCAAAGCGGGACTAGAGTGAACACCGGGGAGCTGTTTTTT.

This clonotype was counted between two and nine times. This chain uses TRBV7-9 with TRBJ1-1, with D maybe TRBD1 (5 bases). Germline CDR1 is SEHNR and CDR2 is FQNEAQ (reference sequence). This CDR3 has 15 amino acids. Trimming cost V 3 bases and J 4 bases, with 15 bases left between them. This CDR3 is CASSFGSGGGTEAFF. The CDR3 DNA is TGTGCCAGCAGCTTTGGTTCTGGGGGGGGCACTGAAGCTTTCTTT.

This clonotype was seen more than once but under ten times. The chain is built from TRBV6-1 and TRBJ2-5; possibly TRBD1 for D (6 bases). Trimming took 7 bases from V and 2 from J, leaving 11 bases between them. From germline, CDR1 is MNHNS and CDR2 SASEGT. The CDR3 is made up of 13 amino acids. The CDR3 sequence: CASIVGAQETQYF. For the CDR3, the DNA is TGTGCCAGCATTGTGGGGGCACAAGAGACCCAGTACTTC.